This T cell receptor beta chain came from a study of shared clonotypes between healthy human individuals. This clone turned up a few times. Other DNA sequences in this specimen translate into the identical CDR3. From germline, CDR1 is LNHDA and CDR2 SQIVND (reference sequence). The CDR3 extends over 14 amino acids. Trimming at V came to 3 bases and at J to 1 base, leaving 1 base not matched to a gene. The assay was immunoSEQ multiplex PCR, and TCRdb's table has in-frame clones only and misses some. The sample lists roughly 700,000 clones; around 67% were seen once. The origin of this receptor is a woman aged 25 to 39 in good health. The sample taken for sequencing was memory CD4+ T cells sorted from blood. Subset here: CD45RA-negative fraction. The V and J genes are TRBV19 and TRBJ1-1; 8 bases are shared with TRBD1. CDR3 DNA: TGTGCCAGTAGTATCAGGGGGCAGAACACTGAAGCTTTCTTT. Translation: CASSIRGQNTEAFF.